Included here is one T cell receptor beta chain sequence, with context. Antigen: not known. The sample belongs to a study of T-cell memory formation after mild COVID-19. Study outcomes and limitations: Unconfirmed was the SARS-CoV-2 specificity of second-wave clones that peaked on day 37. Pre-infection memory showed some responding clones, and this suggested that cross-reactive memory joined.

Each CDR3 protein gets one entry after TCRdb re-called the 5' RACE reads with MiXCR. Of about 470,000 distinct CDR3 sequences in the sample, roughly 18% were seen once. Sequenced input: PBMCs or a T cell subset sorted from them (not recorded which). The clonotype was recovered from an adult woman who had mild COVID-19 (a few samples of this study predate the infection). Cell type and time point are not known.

The CDR3 nucleotides are TGTGCCAGCAGCCTCCACGAAGGGGACCCCTACGAGCAGTACTTC. It yields the protein CASSLHEGDPYEQYF. The chain joins TRBV3-1 to TRBJ2-7; perhaps D is TRBD1 or TRBD2 (5 bases each). CDR1 and CDR2 (germline): LGHDT, YNNKEL (reference sequence). V lost 4 bases and J 2 bases, leaving 15 bases between the germline ends. This CDR3 is 15 amino acids long.